Sequencing of this T cell receptor beta chain was carried out in a study of technical replicates of blood from a few donors. The method was immunoSEQ multiplex PCR; TCRdb's version includes in-frame clones alone and lacks a portion of them. Of some 94,000 clones in the sample, 96% were seen once. Germline lookup yields CDR1 SGHNT and CDR2 YYREEE (reference sequence). The CDR3 runs to 13 residues. After removal of 5 bases from V and 6 bases from J, the junction contained 5 bases not matched to a gene. The sequence derives from a human donor in good health. The material sequenced was T cells isolated from PBMCs. V gene TRBV5-4 combines with J gene TRBJ2-1; 7 nucleotides line up with TRBD2. The CDR3 region is CASRSLAANEQFF. CDR3 DNA: TGTGCCAGCAGATCTCTAGCGGCCAATGAGCAGTTCTTC.